A selection of T cell receptor beta chains follows, all from one sample in a study of blood T cell repertoires in COVID-19. Measured with immunoSEQ multiplex PCR; TCRdb has only the in-frame clones, and not every one. The table has more than 350,000 clones, approximately 87% seen once. Material for sequencing was peripheral blood. The receptors originated from a woman aged 25 to 39 with COVID-19, enrolled during active disease. Each CDR3 is given with its conserved first and last residue. Some rows mark clone size as missing; the rest say once, few, many or name a class of expanded clone.

>NA|TRBV18|TRBJ1-6
CASSPSSTGIHSPLHF
>NA|TRBV4-1|TRBJ2-2
CASSPGDRGQGELFF
>NA|TRBV19|TRBJ1-1
CASSMQGGTEAFF
>few|TRBV2|TRBJ1-5
CASRIQGSQPQHF
>NA|TRBV5-1|TRBJ2-2
CASSLLDTGELFF
>NA|TRBV28|TRBJ2-7
CASSLFTSGSNEQYF
>many|TRBV2|TRBJ1-4
CASSEGQINEKLFF
>NA|TRBV5-1|TRBJ1-1
CASSLVVSGDAFF
>NA|TRBV6-5|TRBJ2-1
CASSYQESSYNEQFF
>NA|TRBV30|TRBJ2-7
CAWRGGSYEQYF
>once|TRBV5-5|TRBJ2-5
CASSLTGAGETQYF
>few|TRBV10-2|TRBJ2-7
CASSRDREGHEQYF
>NA|TRBV9|TRBJ1-1
CASSATVGGGEAFF
>NA|TRBV10-2|TRBJ2-1
CASSEGWESIDEQFF
>NA|TRBV7-2|TRBJ2-5
CASIPDRGPQETQYF
>few|TRBV5-4|TRBJ1-2
CASSSGGPVYGYTF
>NA|TRBV2|TRBJ2-1
CASKEAILSYNEQFF
>NA|TRBV11-2|TRBJ1-1
CASSLLFDTEAFF
>few|TRBV9|TRBJ2-1
CASSVLAGAGYNEQFF
>NA|TRBV9|TRBJ2-5
CASSPWDREETQYF
>few|TRBV7-8|TRBJ1-1
CASSFRANTEAFF
>NA|TRBV5-1|TRBJ2-3
CASTSPGFSTDTQYF
>NA|TRBV27|TRBJ2-1
CASSLREIYNEQFF
>NA|TRBV7-8|TRBJ2-7
CASSLMGSRYEQYF
>NA|TRBV27|TRBJ1-2
CASSQLTGAGYTF
>NA|TRBV10-3|TRBJ2-1
CAISGRGDEQFF
>NA|TRBV2|TRBJ1-4
CASSDRTGEKLFF
>NA|TRBV7-6|TRBJ2-3
CASSLVAGDPDTQYF
>NA|TRBV6-5|TRBJ1-5
CASSRTVEKYQPQHF
>once|TRBV25-1|TRBJ1-1
CASRGQGTEAFF
>NA|TRBV28|TRBJ1-2
CATGTGDYGYTF
>NA|TRBV12-3/TRBV12-4|TRBJ1-6
CATPRPLHF
>NA|TRBV6-1|TRBJ2-5
CASSEGPYQETQYF
>NA|TRBV4-2|TRBJ2-4
CASSQSLDWRADIQYF
>NA|TRBV2|TRBJ2-2
CASRYSNTGELFF
>NA|TRBV7-2|TRBJ2-3
CASSFYSPGADTQYF
>NA|TRBV2|TRBJ2-5
CASKFLGGREETQYF
>NA|TRBV4-1|TRBJ2-5
CASSEGLAGTETQYF
>NA|TRBV9|TRBJ1-5
CASSAQGVVGQPQHF
>NA|TRBV19|TRBJ1-3
CASSMAGGPSGNTIYF
>once|TRBV7-8|TRBJ2-5
CASSFKREGPETQYF
>NA|TRBV7-9|TRBJ2-1
CASSLDGGTSGRAREQFF
>NA|TRBV5-1|TRBJ1-1
CASSLDSSNTEAFF
>NA|TRBV11-1|TRBJ2-2
CASSLGTSGVWELFF
>once|TRBV28|TRBJ1-2
CASSLGGQNYGYTF
>NA|TRBV5-1|TRBJ2-5
CASSAGGGSETQYF
>NA|TRBV7-2|TRBJ2-7
CASSWSSGTEQYF
>NA|TRBV15|TRBJ2-7
CATSRGLAYEQYF
>NA|TRBV5-4|TRBJ2-5
CASSLAPPLETQYF
>NA|TRBV9|TRBJ1-2
CASSAGDIWPGYTF
>NA|TRBV6-5|TRBJ2-1
CASSLTGEGEQFF
>NA|TRBV15|TRBJ2-3
CATSRVGGGTSTDTQYF